The T cell receptor beta chain described here comes from a study of technical replicates of blood from several donors. Clones were sequenced by immunoSEQ multiplex PCR, and TCRdb holds only the in-frame ones, with some missing. The sample yields just over 70,000 clones, approximately 96% seen once. The sample holds a few counts of this clone. Looked up from germline, CDR1 is SGHRS and CDR2 is YFSETQ. V lost 4 bases and J lost 4, with 12 bases in between. This CDR3 has 14 amino acids. This sequence originates from a human donor in good health. The sequencing sample was made of T cells isolated from PBMCs. The V and J genes are TRBV5-1 and TRBJ1-3; D call uncertain. CDR3 sequence (DNA): TGCGCCAGCAGCCCGATTAACAGCGGAAACACCATATATTTT. Encoded protein: CASSPINSGNTIYF.